This T cell receptor beta chain was retrieved from a study of blood T cell repertoires in COVID-19. Only in-frame clones appear in the TCRdb table, and some are missing; sequencing was by immunoSEQ multiplex PCR. The table lists about 180,000 clones, less than 85% of them singletons, with 8.1% in the top ten. This CDR3 is built from 12 residues. Germline values: CDR1 MNHEY, CDR2 SVGAGI. Trimming took 6 bases from V and 0 from J, leaving 5 bases between them. The chain carries TRBV6-5 and TRBJ1-2; D might be TRBD1 (5 bases). Sequenced sample: peripheral blood. The sequence derives from an older woman with COVID-19, enrolled during active disease. The CDR3 is CASRTANYGYTF. The CDR3 DNA sequence: TGTGCCAGCAGGACAGCTAACTATGGCTACACCTTC.